This TCR beta chain was retrieved from a study of blood T cell repertoires in COVID-19. Study-level information: From the United States, Italy and Spain came samples of acute and convalescent COVID-19. T cells, B-cell-depleted T cells, or PBMCs provided the cDNA or gDNA that served as material.

The CDR3 totals 13 residues. Trimming removed 1 base at V and 5 bases at J, with 6 bases between. Germline CDR1 is GTSNPN and CDR2 is SVGIG (reference sequence). Per the study methods: Reference gene primer amplification in the assay estimated nucleated cell counts. TCRdb's copy holds only in-frame clones and misses some; the assay was immunoSEQ multiplex PCR. V, J and clone size are those of that table, while D and trimming were read from the DNA. The sample carries under 350,000 clones, around 84% recorded once. The J gene is TRBJ1-6, the V gene TRBV30; a possible D gene is TRBD1 (5 bases). The receptor was isolated from a man aged 70 or older with acute or convalescent COVID-19. Sequenced sample: peripheral blood. CDR3 protein: CAWSGQHNSPLHF. Here the CDR3 DNA reads TGTGCCTGGAGTGGACAGCATAATTCACCCCTCCACTTT.